Below are 17 T cell receptor beta chains sequenced from a single sample in a study of T cells in Graves' hyperthyroidism and ophthalmopathy. RNA transcripts were the template for amplifying TCR beta CDR3 regions. In the first-round RT-PCR of the TCR CDR3, the HTBI primer set was used. TCRdb re-called the multiplex PCR reads through MiXCR, storing one row per CDR3 protein. The repertoire consists of around 690,000 distinct CDR3 sequences, with about 18% occurring once and the leading ten covering around 15%. The sequenced sample was blood. These receptors all stem from a man between 50 and 59 years old with Graves' hyperthyroidism.

On this clonotype itself: Because it lacks the conserved phenylalanine or tryptophan at the end, this CDR3 is likely a read error. The chain carries TRBV19 and TRBJ1-2; D gene unclear. CDR3 length: 13 residues. Trimming pared 7 bases from V and 5 bases from J, leaving 14 bases between. Per the germline V gene, CDR1 is LNHDA and CDR2 is SQIVND (reference sequence). The CDR3 is CASTETDGYGYTL. The DNA of the CDR3 is TGTGCCAGTACTGAGACCGACGGTTATGGCTACACCCTC.

This clonotype was recorded many times. J is TRBJ1-1 and V is TRBV7-9; D not resolved. CDR1 and CDR2 (germline): SEHNR, FQNEAQ (reference sequence). The CDR3 runs 13 residues. V lost 1 base and J 5 bases, leaving 8 bases between the germline ends. CDR3 residues: CASSLGARTEAFF. In DNA, the CDR3 is TGTGCCAGCAGCTTAGGGGCGAGAACTGAAGCTTTCTTT.

The rearrangement uses TRBV9 and TRBJ1-3; 12 bases map to TRBD1. Germline trimming cut 4 bases from V and 3 bases from J; bases unmatched to any gene: 5. CDR1 and CDR2 from the germline V gene are SGDLS and YYNGEE. This CDR3 comprises 16 residues. CDR3 DNA: TGTGCCAGCAGCCCCGGGACAGGGGGCTTTGGAAACACCATATATTTT. The encoded protein is CASSPGTGGFGNTIYF. The full variable domain, in which reference TRBV9 and TRBJ1-3 provide the parts outside the CDR3, is DSGVTQTPKHLITATGQRVTLRCSPRSGDLSVYWYQQSLDQGLQFLIQYYNGEERAKGNILERFSAQQFPDLHSELNLSSLELGDSALYFCASSPGTGGFGNTIYFGEGSWLTVV.

This clonotype was seen ten or more times. The chain carries TRBV30 and TRBJ2-1; 7 nucleotides agree with TRBD2. The CDR3 extends over 16 amino acids. J lost 4 bases, V lost 2 bases, and 11 bases had no gene match. In germline, CDR1 is GTSNPN, CDR2 SVGIG (reference sequence). The CDR3 is CAWSRKGAGYYNEQFF. The CDR3 DNA reads as TGTGCCTGGAGTCGGAAGGGAGCGGGGTATTACAATGAGCAGTTCTTC.

The V and J genes are TRBV29-1 and TRBJ2-2; D remains ambiguous. The CDR3 contains 13 residues. Trimming removed 7 bases from V and 1 base from J, with 10 bases in between. Germline CDR1 SQVTM, CDR2 ANQGSEA. The CDR3 coding sequence is TGCAGCGCTGCAAGACAGAACACCGGGGAGCTGTTTTTT. This translates into CSAARQNTGELFF.

V is TRBV6-1 and J is TRBJ2-2, with 15 bases identical to TRBD2. The J segment lost 6 bases and the V segment lost 5 bases, leaving 7 bases of the junction unmatched. The germline gives CDR1 MNHNS, CDR2 SASEGT. The CDR3 has 17 amino acids. CDR3 region: CASSSPGLAGGAGELFF. For the CDR3, the DNA is TGTGCCAGCAGTTCACCGGGACTAGCGGGAGGAGCCGGGGAGCTGTTTTTT.

V is TRBV27 and J is TRBJ2-1; 9 bases line up with TRBD1. The V gene's germline CDR1 is MNHEY and CDR2 SMNVEV (reference sequence). Trimming took 0 bases from V and 3 from J; bases not matched to a gene: 0. The CDR3 is made up of 15 amino acids. The CDR3 DNA sequence: TGTGCCAGCAGTTTATCGACAGGGGGCTACAATGAGCAGTTCTTC. The encoded protein is CASSLSTGGYNEQFF.

In this sample, this clonotype turned up many times. The genes are TRBV11-2 and TRBJ2-2, with TRBD2 matching over 10 bases. This CDR3 has 19 residues. CDR1 is SGHAT and CDR2 is FQNNGV in the germline V gene. V gave up 2 bases and J gave up 1 base; unmatched junction bases: 10. The CDR3: CASSLRGTSVGGNTGELFF. In nucleotides, the CDR3 is TGTGCCAGCAGCTTAAGGGGGACTAGCGTAGGAGGGAACACCGGGGAGCTGTTTTTT. Looking up the rest from reference TRBV11-2 and TRBJ2-2 gives the full variable domain: EAGVAQSPRYKIIEKRQSVAFWCNPISGHATLYWYQQILGQGPKLLIQFQNNGVVDDSQLPKDRFSAERLKGVDSTLKIQPAKLEDSAVYLCASSLRGTSVGGNTGELFFGEGSRLTVL.

To note about this clonotype: Just one base apart from a much larger clone, this may be a read error. The V call is TRBV3-1, the J call TRBJ2-1, with D unresolved. Germline assignment: CDR1 LGHDT and CDR2 YNNKEL (reference sequence). The CDR3 is made up of 15 amino acids. CDR3 nucleotide sequence: TGTGCCAGCAGCCATCTTCGGAGCTCCTACAATGGGCAGTTCTTC. Translated, it gives CASSHLRSSYNGQFF.

This clonotype was counted ten times or more. V is TRBV7-9 and J is TRBJ2-1, with a weak D call TRBD1 (6 bases). The germline V gene has CDR1 SEHNR and CDR2 FQNEAQ (reference sequence). Trimming removed 5 bases at V and 2 bases at J, with 16 bases between. There are 16 residues in the CDR3. The CDR3 nucleotides read TGTGCCAGCAGCACCCGTCCAGGGGTCCCCTACAATGAGCAGTTCTTC. This translates into CASSTRPGVPYNEQFF.

At least ten counts were recorded for this clonotype. The rearrangement links TRBV27 to TRBJ2-1, with D perhaps TRBD1 (5 bases). This CDR3 has 14 amino acids. V was trimmed by 5 bases and J by 7 bases, leaving 15 bases between them. Germline lookup yields CDR1 MNHEY and CDR2 SMNVEV (reference sequence). CDR3 in amino acids: CASSKRGAGNEQFF. CDR3 in DNA: TGTGCCAGCAGTAAAAGGGGCGCTGGGAATGAGCAGTTCTTC.

CDR3 sequence (DNA): TGTGCCAGCAGCCAAGATGGGGGTGCCAACACCATATATTTT. Translation: CASSQDGGANTIYF. V usage is TRBV3-1 and J usage is TRBJ1-3; tentative D call: TRBD1 (5 bases). The CDR3 runs 14 residues. With 0 bases removed from V and 7 bases from J, the gap between germline ends came to 10 bases. Germline CDR1 reads LGHDT; CDR2 reads YNNKEL (reference sequence).

V is TRBV7-2 and J is TRBJ1-2, with D uncertain. The CDR3 loop spans 13 amino acids. V lost 6 bases, J lost 3 bases, and 11 bases lay in between. Germline assignment: CDR1 SGHTA and CDR2 FQGNSA. CDR3 region: CASSLGWDYGYTF. The CDR3 coding sequence is TGTGCCAGCAGTTTGGGATGGGACTATGGCTACACCTTC.

The table lists this clonotype with a few counts. The gene calls are TRBV30 and TRBJ1-1; D is perhaps TRBD1 (5 bases). Germline assignment: CDR1 GTSNPN and CDR2 SVGIG (reference sequence). The CDR3 runs 13 residues. V dropped 3 bases and J dropped 1 base, with 9 bases sitting between them. CDR3 in DNA: TGTGCCTGGAGAGGGACGTGGAACACTGAAGCTTTCTTT. It codes for CAWRGTWNTEAFF.

This clonotype was recorded at least ten times. This CDR3 reads CASSLMATGTNEKLFF. The CDR3 coding sequence is TGTGCCAGCAGCTTAATGGCGACAGGAACTAATGAAAAACTGTTTTTT. The chain is built from TRBV7-8 and TRBJ1-4, with D possibly matching TRBD1 (6 bases). Trimming left V 2 bases short and J 1 base short, with 11 bases between. Germline CDR1 SGHVS, CDR2 FQNEAQ. The CDR3 sequence is 16 residues long.

This clonotype was counted ten times or more. The gene calls are TRBV9 and TRBJ1-2; perhaps TRBD1 as D (5 bases). Germline-derived CDR1 and CDR2 are SGDLS and YYNGEE. V was cut by 4 bases and J by 3 bases, with 16 bases left in between. CDR3 length: 15 residues. CDR3: CASSPSGRADYGYTF. In DNA form, the CDR3 reads TGTGCCAGCAGCCCATCGGGACGGGCGGACTATGGCTACACCTTC.

This clonotype was detected many times. The rearrangement links TRBV30 to TRBJ1-6; D is uncertain. The CDR3 has 13 residues. The germline CDR1 and CDR2 sequences are GTSNPN and SVGIG (reference sequence). V lost 2 bases and J 5 bases, leaving 7 bases between the germline ends. The CDR3 is CAWSPGNNSPLHF. CDR3 DNA: TGTGCCTGGAGTCCAGGAAATAATTCACCCCTCCACTTT.